This T cell receptor beta chain was sequenced during a study of identifying expanded T cells in peripheral blood. The data were produced by immunoSEQ multiplex PCR, yet TCRdb's version contains in-frame clones alone and is incomplete. The profile shows around 100,000 clones, approximately 88% of them singletons. Healthy donors had no documented immune events, such as infections, while sampled. Study-wide points: About 1.2 clones differed between technical replicates, versus approximately 17 and 20 over time. Roughly 2-week clone count variance significantly increased as total template count grew.

The table lists this clone with a few counts. Its antigen remains unidentified. The sample comprised blood. The receptor was isolated from a person between 18 and 75 years old in good health.

CDR3 amino acids: CASSIAYNSPLHF. The CDR3 bases are TGTGCCAGTAGTATTGCCTATAATTCACCCCTCCACTTT. The chain recombines TRBV19 with TRBJ1-6; D is unclear. The CDR3 has 13 amino acids. Germline-derived CDR1 and CDR2 are LNHDA and SQIVND (reference sequence). V was pared by 3 bases and J by 2 bases, with 2 bases between.